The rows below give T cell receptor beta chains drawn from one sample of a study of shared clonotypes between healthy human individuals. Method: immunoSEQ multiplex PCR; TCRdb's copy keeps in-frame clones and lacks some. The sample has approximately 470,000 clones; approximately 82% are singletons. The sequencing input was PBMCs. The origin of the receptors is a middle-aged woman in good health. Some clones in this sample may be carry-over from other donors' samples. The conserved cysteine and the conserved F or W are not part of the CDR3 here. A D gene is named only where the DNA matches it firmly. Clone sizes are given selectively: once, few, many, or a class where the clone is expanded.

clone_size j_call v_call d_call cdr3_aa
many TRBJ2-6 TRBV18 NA ASSPPSFSGANVLT
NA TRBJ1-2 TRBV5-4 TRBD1 ASSLTGANYGYT
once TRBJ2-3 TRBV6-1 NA ASSWLESRDTQY
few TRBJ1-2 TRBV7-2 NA ASTRPRQSTMGYT
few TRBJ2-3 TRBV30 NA ALEAPSTDTQY
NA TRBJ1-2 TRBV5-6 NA ASSPWTAGGWGYT
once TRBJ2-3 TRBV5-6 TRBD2 ASSLELAGFTDTQY
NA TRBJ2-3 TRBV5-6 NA ASTASGTDTQY
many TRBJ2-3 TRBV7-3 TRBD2 ASSFFSGPTDTQY
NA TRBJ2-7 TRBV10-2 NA ASSESGQAFYYEQY
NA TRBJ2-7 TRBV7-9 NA ASSPPLGGGFNEQY
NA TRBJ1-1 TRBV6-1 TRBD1 ASSEVDRVGEAF
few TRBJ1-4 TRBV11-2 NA ASSLGAYNEKLF
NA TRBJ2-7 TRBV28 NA ASESGAGTYEQY
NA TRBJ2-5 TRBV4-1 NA ASSQGVEETQY
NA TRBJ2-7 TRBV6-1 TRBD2 ASSVPSGRGDYEQY